This TCR beta chain was sequenced for a study of blood T cell repertoires in COVID-19. Across the whole study: Collection of acute and convalescent COVID-19 samples took place in the United States, Italy and Spain. PBMCs, B-cell-depleted T cells, or T cells were the source of the cDNA or gDNA that made up the material.

TCRdb keeps only in-frame clones here, not all; method: immunoSEQ multiplex PCR. The table lists more than 250,000 clones, approximately 87% of them singletons, with about 5% in the top ten. Participants, about 18 to 90 years old, spanned about 26 US areas. Two negative PCRs, clearance, or symptom resolution had been documented for recovered Cohort 3 donors. Germline V gene sequence: CDR1 SGHRS, CDR2 YFSETQ. Trimming cost V 4 bases and J 0 bases, with 17 bases left between them. The CDR3 is made up of 17 amino acids. Sequenced material: PBMCs or T cells enriched from blood (not recorded which). This sequence originates from a woman in her 30s who had recovered from COVID-19. This chain uses TRBV5-1 with TRBJ1-3; TRBD1 is a possible D gene (6 bases). The CDR3 DNA reads TGCGCCAGCAGCCAGGGACGGCAAGGGGGCTCTGGAAACACCATATATTTT. It encodes CASSQGRQGGSGNTIYF.